What follows are 23 T cell receptor beta chains derived from one specimen sequenced in a study of CDR3 diversity in severe acne. TCRdb reanalysed the PCR reads using MiXCR and keeps one entry per CDR3 protein. The sample holds some 84,000 distinct CDR3 sequences, around 50% seen once. The sample was blood. The receptor set was obtained from a male donor in good health, without acne.

This clonotype was counted once. The chain couples TRBV5-1 to TRBJ1-1, with a possible D match to TRBD1 (6 bases). This CDR3 has 13 residues. Trimming took 4 bases from V and 8 from J, leaving 15 bases between them. CDR1 and CDR2 from the germline V gene are SGHRS and YFSETQ. CDR3 protein: CASSPRDTLEAFF. CDR3 nucleotide sequence: TGCGCCAGCAGCCCGCGGGACACCCTAGAAGCTTTCTTT.

This sequence joins TRBV7-9 and TRBJ2-3, with TRBD2 matching over 9 bases. The V gene's germline CDR1 is SEHNR and CDR2 FQNEAQ (reference sequence). Trimming took 5 bases from V and 2 from J; bases not matched to a gene: 5. CDR3 length equals 15 residues. CDR3 coding DNA: TGTGCCAGCAGCCTGGGACTAGCCGACACAGATACGCAGTATTTT. Amino acid sequence: CASSLGLADTDTQYF.

The V gene is TRBV10-2, the J gene TRBJ1-1; D possibly corresponds to TRBD1 (6 bases). V shed 5 bases and J shed 3 bases, with 10 bases lying between them. Germline values: CDR1 WSHSY, CDR2 SAAADI. The CDR3 spans 13 residues. The CDR3, as DNA: TGCGCCAGCAGTCCTCCAGGGGACACTGAAGCTTTCTTT. Its translation: CASSPPGDTEAFF.

The J gene is TRBJ2-5, the V gene TRBV5-1; 8 bases line up with TRBD1. The V gene's germline CDR1 is SGHRS and CDR2 YFSETQ. With V trimmed by 4 bases and J by 6 bases, 20 bases remained unmatched. The CDR3 loop spans 18 amino acids. Here the CDR3 reads CASSPEQGARTDQKTQYF. Here the CDR3 DNA reads TGCGCCAGCAGCCCCGAGCAGGGGGCGCGTACAGATCAAAAGACCCAGTACTTC. The whole variable domain, remainder taken from reference TRBV5-1 and TRBJ2-5, is KAGVTQTPRYLIKTRGQQVTLSCSPISGHRSVSWYQQTPGQGLQFLFEYFSETQRNKGNFPGRFSGRQFSNSRSEMNVSTLELGDSALYLCASSPEQGARTDQKTQYFGPGTRLLVL.

The V and J genes are TRBV5-1 and TRBJ2-7; TRBD2 agrees at 7 bases. This CDR3 is built from 14 residues. The J segment lost 2 bases and the V segment lost 4 bases, leaving 6 bases of the junction unmatched. CDR1 and CDR2 (germline): SGHRS, YFSETQ. The CDR3, as DNA: TGCGCCAGCAGCCGGACTAGGAGCACCTACGAGCAGTACTTC. Protein product: CASSRTRSTYEQYF.

The chain combines TRBV9 with TRBJ1-1; D gene ambiguous. The germline V and J ends were trimmed by 6 bases and 8 bases, with 5 bases remaining between them. The germline gives CDR1 SGDLS, CDR2 YYNGEE. The CDR3 covers 9 residues. The CDR3 region is CASTPEAFF. CDR3 bases: TGTGCCAGCACCCCAGAAGCTTTCTTT.

This clonotype came up many times. The chain joins TRBV20-1 to TRBJ2-1; 8 bases line up with TRBD2. CDR3 length: 11 amino acids. The V gene end was trimmed by 6 bases and the J gene end by 6 bases; junction bases not matched to a gene: 1. Per the germline V gene, CDR1 is DFQATT and CDR2 is SNEGSKA (reference sequence). The CDR3 sequence is CSAGTSNEQFF. The CDR3 DNA reads as TGCAGTGCCGGGACTAGCAATGAGCAGTTCTTC.

The CDR3 reads CSAGTTGPNYGYTF. Here the CDR3 DNA reads TGCAGTGCTGGGACGACAGGACCTAACTATGGCTACACCTTC. This chain joins TRBV20-1 and TRBJ1-2; TRBD1 is a possible D gene (6 bases). CDR1 is DFQATT, CDR2 SNEGSKA, per germline (reference sequence). V was shortened by 5 bases and J by 0 bases, with 13 bases between the two germline ends. The CDR3 spans 14 residues.

To note about this clonotype: Since the CDR3 does not end with the conserved phenylalanine or tryptophan, this likely comes from a read error. The DNA is omitted, as the CDR3 cannot be located on it reliably, and the CDR3 follows TCRdb's listing. The genes are TRBV4-1 and TRBJ1-4. CDR1 MGHRA and CDR2 YSYEKL come from the germline V gene. Ends included, the CDR3 has 13 residues. The CDR3 sequence is CASSQGVEQYFGP.

By proportion, this clonotype is medium-sized (0.01 to 0.1%). The chain recombines TRBV10-2 with TRBJ2-1, with D perhaps matching TRBD2 (7 bases). The CDR3 totals 16 residues. Trimming removed 3 bases from V and 1 base from J, with 13 bases in between. The germline CDR1 and CDR2 sequences are WSHSY and SAAADI. CDR3 sequence: CASSDGGARSYNEQFF. The CDR3 DNA follows: TGCGCCAGCAGTGATGGGGGGGCAAGGTCCTACAATGAGCAGTTCTTC.

The rearrangement links TRBV12-3 or TRBV12-4 to TRBJ2-3, with 11 bases identical to TRBD2. With 6 bases clipped from V and 3 bases from J, the junction kept 11 bases outside the gene matches. CDR3 length: 17 amino acids. The CDR3 DNA reads as TGTGCCAGCAGCCTCCGTACTAGCGGGAGTAGGACAGATACGCAGTATTTT. This encodes CASSLRTSGSRTDTQYF.

In its sample, this clonotype was seen many times. The chain couples TRBV10-3 to TRBJ1-2, with no clear D. The V gene lost 4 bases and the J gene lost 6 bases, with 9 bases spanning the gap. CDR1 and CDR2 from the germline V gene are ENHRY and SYGVKD. The CDR3 totals 12 residues. The CDR3 sequence is CAISVEGNGYTF. In DNA, the CDR3 is TGTGCCATCAGTGTAGAGGGAAATGGCTACACCTTC.

A word on this clonotype: A much bigger clone sits one base away, suggesting this may be a read error. The V call is TRBV7-2, the J call TRBJ2-3; 11 positions agree with TRBD2. V lost 5 bases and J lost 4; bases outside the gene matches: 5. Germline CDR1 reads SGHTA; CDR2 reads FQGNSA. The CDR3 covers 15 residues. CDR3 residues: CASSQIAGGSDTQYF. In DNA, the CDR3 is TGTGCCAGCAGCCAAATAGCGGGAGGGTCAGATACGCAGTATTTT.

A note on this clonotype: This CDR3 is missing its conserved last phenylalanine or tryptophan, likely due to a read error. The V gene is TRBV6-1, the J gene TRBJ1-1, with D maybe TRBD1 (6 bases). Germline V lookup: CDR1 MNHNS, CDR2 SASEGT. CDR3 length: 13 residues. V was cut by 3 bases and J by 6 bases, with 11 bases left in between. CDR3 in DNA: TGTGCCAGCAGTGACAGGGGATGGGCTGAAGCTTTCCTT. Translated, it gives CASSDRGWAEAFL.

This clonotype was counted many times. The V call is TRBV28, the J call TRBJ1-2; 7 bases fit TRBD1. Per the germline V gene, CDR1 is MDHEN and CDR2 is SYDVKM. V trimming: 11 bases; J trimming: 4 bases; junction bases outside the gene matches: 10. The CDR3 sequence is 13 residues long. The CDR3 spells CAGNRGFGYGYTF. CDR3 coding DNA: TGTGCCGGAAACAGGGGTTTCGGCTATGGCTACACCTTC.

The sample holds a few counts of this clonotype. The chain has TRBV2 and TRBJ1-1, with unresolved D. The germline V gene encodes CDR1 SNHLY and CDR2 FYNNEI. V was pared by 2 bases and J by 1 base, with 5 bases between. The CDR3 length is 13 residues. The CDR3, as DNA: TGTGCCAGCAGTGAATCGGGGAACACTGAAGCTTTCTTT. Translated, it gives CASSESGNTEAFF.

This clonotype was detected only a few times. The gene calls are TRBV4-1 and TRBJ2-7; a weak D match, TRBD1 (7 bases). V was pared by 0 bases and J by 2 bases, with 14 bases between. This CDR3 is 16 amino acids long. Germline CDR1 reads MGHRA; CDR2 reads YSYEKL. For the CDR3, the DNA is TGCGCCAGCAGCCAAGAGGGGGGACAGATCACCTACGAGCAGTACTTC. It codes for CASSQEGGQITYEQYF.

The chain joins TRBV29-1 to TRBJ1-1; 7 bases are a match to TRBD1. Germline V lookup: CDR1 SQVTM, CDR2 ANQGSEA. The CDR3 has 13 residues. V dropped 4 bases and J dropped 2; count of bases not matched to a gene: 4. CDR3 sequence reads: CSVGQGENTEAFF. The CDR3, as DNA: TGCAGCGTTGGACAGGGCGAAAACACTGAAGCTTTCTTT.

The CDR3 reads CASSLVAGSNEQYF. The CDR3 coding sequence is TGTGCCAGCAGCTTAGTAGCGGGTAGCAACGAGCAGTACTTC. This chain connects TRBV7-2 to TRBJ2-7, with 7 bases lining up with TRBD2. V lost 1 base to trimming and J lost 5 bases; unmatched junction nucleotides: 5. Germline CDR1 reads SGHTA; CDR2 reads FQGNSA. The CDR3 contains 14 residues.

V usage is TRBV10-3 and J usage is TRBJ2-3, with 12 bases lining up with TRBD2. This CDR3 is 16 amino acids long. The germline V gene has CDR1 ENHRY and CDR2 SYGVKD. Unmatched junction bases numbered 9, after V lost 9 bases and J lost 2 bases. CDR3 loop: CAIRPSGGELTDTQYF. The CDR3 DNA reads TGTGCCATTCGTCCTAGCGGGGGGGAACTCACAGATACGCAGTATTTT.

The gene calls are TRBV20-1 and TRBJ1-1; D might be TRBD1 (5 bases). V dropped 6 bases and J dropped 4 bases, with 12 bases sitting between them. The CDR3 runs to 12 residues. Germline CDR1 reads DFQATT; CDR2 reads SNEGSKA (reference sequence). Here the CDR3 reads CSARTSGTEAFF. The CDR3 bases are TGCAGTGCGCGGACATCGGGCACTGAAGCTTTCTTT.

A single count supports this clonotype. The V and J genes are TRBV5-1 and TRBJ2-1, with D perhaps matching TRBD2 (5 bases). This CDR3 contains 12 residues. The V end was cut by 0 bases, the J end by 9 bases, with 7 bases between. CDR1 is SGHRS and CDR2 is YFSETQ in the germline V gene. The CDR3 region is CASSLGAGEQFF. The CDR3, as DNA: TGCGCCAGCAGCTTGGGGGCGGGTGAGCAGTTCTTC.

This sequence joins TRBV5-6 and TRBJ1-6; 8 nucleotides align to TRBD1. Germline values: CDR1 SGHDT, CDR2 YYEEEE. This CDR3 region has 15 residues. J lost 9 bases, V lost 1 base, and 6 bases had no gene match. CDR3 amino acids: CASSLYQGASSPLHF. In nucleotides, the CDR3 is TGTGCCAGCAGCTTGTATCAGGGGGCTAGTTCACCCCTCCACTTT.